The T cell receptor (beta chain) under discussion was sequenced for a study of human versus mouse CDR3 diversity and MHC coevolution. Here immunoSEQ multiplex PCR was the method, and the copy in TCRdb shows in-frame clones only, minus some. This table holds 75,000 to 90,000 clones, roughly 93% found once. The trim removed 1 base at V and 1 base at J, leaving 11 bases unmatched. The CDR3 is 17 residues long. This clonotype was sampled from a person aged 25 to 75 in good health. The V and J genes are TRBV5-7 and TRBJ2-7; TRBD1 aligns across 7 bases. TRBV5-7 is an ORF, with its function uncertain. Material: naive CD4+ T cells from blood. Noted subset: CD45RO-negative CD62L-positive naive CD4 T cells. CDR3: CASSLPYRGWLSYEQYF. As DNA, the CDR3 is TGTGCCAGCAGCTTGCCGTACAGGGGTTGGCTTTCCTACGAGCAGTACTTC.